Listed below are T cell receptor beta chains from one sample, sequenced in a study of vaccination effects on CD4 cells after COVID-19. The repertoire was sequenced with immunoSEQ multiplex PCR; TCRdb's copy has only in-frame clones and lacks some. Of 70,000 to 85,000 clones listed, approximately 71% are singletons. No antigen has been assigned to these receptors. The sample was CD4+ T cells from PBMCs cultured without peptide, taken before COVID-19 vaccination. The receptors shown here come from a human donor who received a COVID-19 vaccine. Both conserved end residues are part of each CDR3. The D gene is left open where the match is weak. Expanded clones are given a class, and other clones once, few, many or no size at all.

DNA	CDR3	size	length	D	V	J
TGCGCCAGCAGCTGGGCCACAGATACGCAGTATTTT	CASSWATDTQYF	once	12	-	TRBV4-1	TRBJ2-3
TGTGCCAGCAGCTCCACGCCTGTTCGCGGGGAGCTGTTTTTT	CASSSTPVRGELFF	few	14	-	TRBV11-2	TRBJ2-2
TGTGCCAGCAGCCTCCTACAGGGGGTGGAAGAGACCCAGTACTTC	CASSLLQGVEETQYF	few	15	TRBD1	TRBV6-4	TRBJ2-5
TGTGCCAGCAGCCAAGGACAGATCCGCACAGATACGCAGTATTTT	CASSQGQIRTDTQYF	-	15	-	TRBV3-1/TRBV3-2	TRBJ2-3
TGTGCCAGCAGCCCAGGGGGGGACTATGGCTACACCTTC	CASSPGGDYGYTF	-	13	TRBD1	TRBV28	TRBJ1-2
TGTGCCAGCAACGTGGGGTTGGGTGACATTCAGTACTTC	CASNVGLGDIQYF	once	13	-	TRBV9	TRBJ2-4
TGTGCCAGCACCCTAGTTTCGGGGAACACTGAAGCTTTCTTT	CASTLVSGNTEAFF	-	14	-	TRBV7-8	TRBJ1-1
TGCGCCAGCAGCCAAGAAAAGACAGGGAGGAACTATGGCTACACCTTC	CASSQEKTGRNYGYTF	once	16	TRBD1	TRBV4-1	TRBJ1-2
TGTGCCAGCAGTGGACAGGGCACAATAAACACTGAAGCTTTCTTT	CASSGQGTINTEAFF	-	15	TRBD1	TRBV6-9	TRBJ1-1
TGTGCCAGCTCACCAGGGACAGGGCAAGAGACCCAGTACTTC	CASSPGTGQETQYF	-	14	TRBD1	TRBV18	TRBJ2-5
TGCGCCAGCAGCGAGATAGGCGTTATCCGGGAGACCCAGTACTTC	CASSEIGVIRETQYF	-	15	-	TRBV4-1	TRBJ2-5
TGTGCCAGCAGTCCCTCGGGCAGCAAAGAGACCCAGTACTTC	CASSPSGSKETQYF	-	14	-	TRBV27	TRBJ2-5
TGTGCCAGCAGCTTAGCGATCTCCCAGTACAATGAACAGTTCTTC	CASSLAISQYNEQFF	-	15	-	TRBV7-2	TRBJ2-1
TGTGCCAGCAGCTTAGGGCCCCCCGGGGAGCTGTTTTTT	CASSLGPPGELFF	-	13	-	TRBV11-1	TRBJ2-2
TGCGCCAGCAGCTTGAGCGCTAGCGGGGGGGCCTGGGAACAAGAGACCCAGTACTTC	CASSLSASGGAWEQETQYF	once	19	TRBD2	TRBV5-1	TRBJ2-5
TGTGCCAGCAGCTTAGTTTGGGAGAACACTGAAGCTTTCTTT	CASSLVWENTEAFF	-	14	-	TRBV7-9	TRBJ1-1
TGTGCCAGCTCACGGGCAGGGACTGGAAACACCATATATTTT	CASSRAGTGNTIYF	-	14	-	TRBV18	TRBJ1-3
TGTGCCAGCAGCTTAGATGGACTAGCGGGCAATGAGCAGTTCTTC	CASSLDGLAGNEQFF	-	15	TRBD2	TRBV11-3	TRBJ2-1
TGTGCCAGCACCGAGGCAGGGGAAGCTTTCTTT	CASTEAGEAFF	-	11	-	TRBV2	TRBJ1-1
TGTGCCAGTAGTAAAGGCGGGGGTCTCTATGGCTACACCTTC	CASSKGGGLYGYTF	few	14	-	TRBV19	TRBJ1-2
TGTGCCAGCAGCCCAGGGGGCACACCCTCTGGGGCCAACGTCCTGACTTTC	CASSPGGTPSGANVLTF	-	17	TRBD1	TRBV6-2/TRBV6-3	TRBJ2-6
TGCGCCAGCAGTCACACCAATCAGCCCCAGCATTTT	CASSHTNQPQHF	few	12	-	TRBV10-1	TRBJ1-5
TGTGCCAGCTCACCTAGCTCCGGGGCCCTCCACTTT	CASSPSSGALHF	few	12	-	TRBV18	TRBJ1-6
TGCGCCAGCAGCTTCTCCGGGGAAGAGACCCAGTACTTC	CASSFSGEETQYF	few	13	-	TRBV5-1	TRBJ2-5
TGTGCCAGCAGCTTAGTGAGGGACACCGGGGAGCTGTTTTTT	CASSLVRDTGELFF	few	14	-	TRBV7-9	TRBJ2-2
TGCGCCAGCAGCCAAGGGACTTGGCGGAGCTCCTATAATTCACCCCTCCACTTT	CASSQGTWRSSYNSPLHF	-	18	-	TRBV4-1	TRBJ1-6
TGTGCCAGCAGCCCCCAGGTCGTTGGCTCACCCCTCCACTTT	CASSPQVVGSPLHF	-	14	-	TRBV7-2	TRBJ1-6